This T cell receptor beta chain derives from a study of blood T cell repertoires in COVID-19. Generated by immunoSEQ multiplex PCR, the TCRdb table keeps only in-frame clones and is missing some. The table includes roughly 190,000 clones, approximately 90% detected once. Trimming took 7 bases from V and 4 from J, leaving 11 bases between them. This CDR3 has 13 residues. Sequenced input: peripheral blood. The chain uses TRBV12-3 or TRBV12-4 and TRBJ1-5; D possibly corresponds to TRBD1 (6 bases). This clonotype was obtained from a middle-aged woman who had recovered from COVID-19. CDR3 in DNA: TGTGCCAGCAAAGCAGGGGCAAATCAGCCCCAGCATTTT. Translation: CASKAGANQPQHF.